This TCR beta chain was retrieved from a study of beta chain features in type 1 diabetes. Whole-study findings and limits: Shortening of TCRB CDR3s, moderate but significant, appeared in all four CD4+ subsets of Type 1 diabetes patients.

All of the isolated RNA was reverse transcribed, so expressed TCRB transcripts were sequenced. Produced via immunoSEQ multiplex PCR; TCRdb's table is partial and in-frame only. The sample shows around 46,000 clones, about 48% of them seen only once. By way of CD45RO/CCR7/CD25/CD127/CD95/CD27, the CD4+ regulatory, stem cell-like memory, central memory and naive cells were sorted. CDR1 and CDR2 from the germline V gene are LNHNV and YYDKDF (reference sequence). This CDR3 spans 12 amino acids. Trimming took off 1 base at V and 6 bases at J, with 5 bases between the two ends. With regard to this clone: No antigen is known for it.

The receptor's source is a man aged 25 to 40 with type 1 diabetes. Sample: stem cell memory CD4+ T cells from blood. This rearrangement joins TRBV15 to TRBJ2-3; D not certain. The CDR3 is CATSRGLDTQYF. DNA of the CDR3: TGTGCCACCAGCAGAGGACTGGATACGCAGTATTTT.